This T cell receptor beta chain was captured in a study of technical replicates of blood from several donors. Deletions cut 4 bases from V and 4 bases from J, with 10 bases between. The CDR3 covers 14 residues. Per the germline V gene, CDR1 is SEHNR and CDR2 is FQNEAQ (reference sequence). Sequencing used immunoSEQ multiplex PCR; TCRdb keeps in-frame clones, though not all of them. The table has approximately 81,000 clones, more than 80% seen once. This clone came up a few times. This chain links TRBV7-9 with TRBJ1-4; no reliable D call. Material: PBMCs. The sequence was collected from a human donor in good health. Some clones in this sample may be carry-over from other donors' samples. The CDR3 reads CASSSYQRNEKLFF. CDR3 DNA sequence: TGTGCCAGCAGCTCCTATCAGCGTAATGAAAAACTGTTTTTT.